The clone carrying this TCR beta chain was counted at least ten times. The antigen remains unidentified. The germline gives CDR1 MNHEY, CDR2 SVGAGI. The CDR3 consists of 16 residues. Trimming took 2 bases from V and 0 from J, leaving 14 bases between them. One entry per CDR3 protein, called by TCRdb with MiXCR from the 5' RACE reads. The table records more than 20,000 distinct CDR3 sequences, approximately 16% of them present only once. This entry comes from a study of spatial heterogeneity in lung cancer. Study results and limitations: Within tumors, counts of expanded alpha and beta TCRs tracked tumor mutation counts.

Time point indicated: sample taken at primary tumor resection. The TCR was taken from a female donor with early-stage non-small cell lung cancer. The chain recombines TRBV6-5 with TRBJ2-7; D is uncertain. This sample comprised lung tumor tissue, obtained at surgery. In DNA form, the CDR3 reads TGTGCCAGCAGTTACAGTGGGTTTTCTAGCTCCTACGAGCAGTACTTC. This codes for CASSYSGFSSSYEQYF.